This T cell receptor beta chain derives from a study of CD8+ T cells in alopecia areata. RNA extraction was followed by reverse transcription into cDNA, which acted as the sequencing template. TCRdb's copy holds only in-frame clones and misses some; the assay was immunoSEQ multiplex PCR. The sample comprises 110,000 to 150,000 clones, around 50% of which are singletons, and about 6% rests with the top ten. Trimming shortened V by 3 bases and J by 4 bases, and 10 bases separated the two germline ends. This CDR3 has 13 residues. CDR1 and CDR2 from the germline V gene are GTSNPN and SVGIG (reference sequence).

This rearrangement joins TRBV30 to TRBJ1-3, with unresolved D. The material sequenced was CD4+ T cells sorted from blood, taken at week 0. The sequence was obtained from a human donor with alopecia areata. The CDR3 sequence: CAWSGGPGNTIYF. The DNA for the CDR3 is TGTGCCTGGAGCGGAGGGCCGGGAAACACCATATATTTT.